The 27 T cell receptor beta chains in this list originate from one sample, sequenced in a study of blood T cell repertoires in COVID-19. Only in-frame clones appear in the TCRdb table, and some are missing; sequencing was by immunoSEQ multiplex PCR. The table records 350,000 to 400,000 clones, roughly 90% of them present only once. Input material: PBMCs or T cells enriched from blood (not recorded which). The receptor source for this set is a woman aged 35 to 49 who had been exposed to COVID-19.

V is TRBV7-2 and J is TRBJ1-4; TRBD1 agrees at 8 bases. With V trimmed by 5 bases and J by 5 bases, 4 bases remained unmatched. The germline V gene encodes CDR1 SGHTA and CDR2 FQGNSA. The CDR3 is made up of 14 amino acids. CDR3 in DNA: TGTGCCAGCAGCCCGGACAGGGCAAATGAAAAACTGTTTTTT. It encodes CASSPDRANEKLFF.

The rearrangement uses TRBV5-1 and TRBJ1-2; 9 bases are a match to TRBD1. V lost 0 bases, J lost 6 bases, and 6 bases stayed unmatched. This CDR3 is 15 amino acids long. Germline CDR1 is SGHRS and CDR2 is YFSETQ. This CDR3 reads CASSLDNRGRNGYTF. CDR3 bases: TGCGCCAGCAGCTTGGATAACAGGGGGCGAAATGGCTACACCTTC.

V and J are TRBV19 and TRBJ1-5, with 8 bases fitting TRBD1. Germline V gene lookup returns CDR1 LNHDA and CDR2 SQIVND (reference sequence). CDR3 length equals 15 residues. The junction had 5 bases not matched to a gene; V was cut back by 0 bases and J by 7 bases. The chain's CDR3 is CASSIDGTGYQPQHF. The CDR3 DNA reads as TGTGCCAGTAGTATAGATGGGACAGGATACCAGCCCCAGCATTTT.

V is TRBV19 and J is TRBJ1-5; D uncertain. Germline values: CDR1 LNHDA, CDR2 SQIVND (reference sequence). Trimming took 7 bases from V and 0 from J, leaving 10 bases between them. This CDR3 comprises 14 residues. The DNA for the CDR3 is TGTGCCAGTAAGTCGGGAAATAGCAATCAGCCCCAGCATTTT. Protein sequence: CASKSGNSNQPQHF.

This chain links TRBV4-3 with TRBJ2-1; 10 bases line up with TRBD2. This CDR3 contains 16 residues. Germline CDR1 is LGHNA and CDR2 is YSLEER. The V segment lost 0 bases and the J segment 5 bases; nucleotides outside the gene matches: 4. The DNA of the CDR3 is TGCGCCAGCAGCCAAGATACGAGCGGGGGGGACAATGAGCAGTTCTTC. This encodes CASSQDTSGGDNEQFF.

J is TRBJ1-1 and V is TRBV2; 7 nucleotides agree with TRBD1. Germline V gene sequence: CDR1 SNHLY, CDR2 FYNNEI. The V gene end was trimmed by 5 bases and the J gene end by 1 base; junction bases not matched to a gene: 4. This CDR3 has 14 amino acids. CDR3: CASSRTGENTEAFF. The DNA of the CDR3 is TGTGCCAGCAGTCGTACAGGGGAGAACACTGAAGCTTTCTTT.

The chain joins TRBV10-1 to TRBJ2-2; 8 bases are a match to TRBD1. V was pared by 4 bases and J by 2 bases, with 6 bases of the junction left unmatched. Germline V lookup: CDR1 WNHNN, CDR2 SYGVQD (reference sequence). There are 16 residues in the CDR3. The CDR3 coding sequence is TGCGCCAGCAGTGCTCTCAGGGGGCCCAACACCGGGGAGCTGTTTTTT. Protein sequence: CASSALRGPNTGELFF.

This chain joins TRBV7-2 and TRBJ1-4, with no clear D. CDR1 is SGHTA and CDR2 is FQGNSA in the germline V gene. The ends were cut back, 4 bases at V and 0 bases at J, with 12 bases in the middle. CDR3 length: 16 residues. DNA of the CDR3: TGTGCCAGCAGCTCCCACCCGGGAACAACTAATGAAAAACTGTTTTTT. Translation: CASSSHPGTTNEKLFF.

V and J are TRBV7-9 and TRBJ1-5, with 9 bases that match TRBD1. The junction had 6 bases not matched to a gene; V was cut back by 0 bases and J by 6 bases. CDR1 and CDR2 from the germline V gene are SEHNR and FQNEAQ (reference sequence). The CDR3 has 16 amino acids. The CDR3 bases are TGTGCCAGCAGCTTAGCTGGGACAGGGATAGGTCAGCCCCAGCATTTT. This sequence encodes CASSLAGTGIGQPQHF.

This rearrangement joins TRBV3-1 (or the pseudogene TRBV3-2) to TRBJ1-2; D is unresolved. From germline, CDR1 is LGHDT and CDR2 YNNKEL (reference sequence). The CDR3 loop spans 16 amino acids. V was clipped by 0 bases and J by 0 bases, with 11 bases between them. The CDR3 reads CASSQENRASNYGYTF. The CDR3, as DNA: TGTGCCAGCAGCCAAGAGAACAGAGCTTCTAACTATGGCTACACCTTC.

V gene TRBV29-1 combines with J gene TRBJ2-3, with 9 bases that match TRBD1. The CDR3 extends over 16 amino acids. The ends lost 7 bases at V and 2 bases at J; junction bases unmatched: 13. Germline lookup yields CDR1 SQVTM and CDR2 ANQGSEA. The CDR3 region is CSAPAAGQGITDTQYF. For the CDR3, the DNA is TGCAGCGCGCCCGCTGCTGGACAGGGGATCACAGATACGCAGTATTTT.

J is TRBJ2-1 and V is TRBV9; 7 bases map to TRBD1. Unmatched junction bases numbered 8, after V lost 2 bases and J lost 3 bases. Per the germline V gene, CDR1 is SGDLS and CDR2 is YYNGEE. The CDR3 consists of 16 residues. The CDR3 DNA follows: TGTGCCAGCAGCGTCATCGACAGGGCCGGCTACAATGAGCAGTTCTTC. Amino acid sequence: CASSVIDRAGYNEQFF. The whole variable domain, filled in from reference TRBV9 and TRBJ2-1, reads DSGVTQTPKHLITATGQRVTLRCSPRSGDLSVYWYQQSLDQGLQFLIQYYNGEERAKGNILERFSAQQFPDLHSELNLSSLELGDSALYFCASSVIDRAGYNEQFFGPGTRLTVL.

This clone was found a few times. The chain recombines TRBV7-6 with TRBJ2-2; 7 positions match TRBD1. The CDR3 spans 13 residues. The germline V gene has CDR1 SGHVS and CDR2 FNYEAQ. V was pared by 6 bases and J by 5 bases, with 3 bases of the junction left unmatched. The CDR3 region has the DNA TGTGCCAGCAGACTACAGGGGACCGGGGAGCTGTTTTTT. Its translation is CASRLQGTGELFF.

The CDR3 DNA is TGTGCCAATAGGGTGGGGCGATACGAGCAGTACTTC. This codes for CANRVGRYEQYF. This chain uses TRBV6-5 with TRBJ2-7; D possibly corresponds to TRBD1 (5 bases). The ends were cut back, 10 bases at V and 4 bases at J, with 14 bases in the middle. The CDR3 totals 12 residues. Germline assignment: CDR1 MNHEY and CDR2 SVGAGI.

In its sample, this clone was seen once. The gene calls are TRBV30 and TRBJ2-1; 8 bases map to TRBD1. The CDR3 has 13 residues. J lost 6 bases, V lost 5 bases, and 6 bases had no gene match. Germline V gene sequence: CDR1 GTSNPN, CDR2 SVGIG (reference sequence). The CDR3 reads CAWGDRFVNEQFF. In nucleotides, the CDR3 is TGTGCCTGGGGGGACAGGTTTGTCAATGAGCAGTTCTTC.

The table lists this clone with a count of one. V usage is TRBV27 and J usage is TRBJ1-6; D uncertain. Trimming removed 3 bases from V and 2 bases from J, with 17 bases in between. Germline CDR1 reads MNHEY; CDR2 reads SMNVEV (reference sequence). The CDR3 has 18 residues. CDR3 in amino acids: CASSFRSTSRTYNSPLHF. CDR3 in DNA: TGTGCCAGCAGTTTCAGGTCGACCAGCCGCACCTATAATTCACCCCTCCACTTT.

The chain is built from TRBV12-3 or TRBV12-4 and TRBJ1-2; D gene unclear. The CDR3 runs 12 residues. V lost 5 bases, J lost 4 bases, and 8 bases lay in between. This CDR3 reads CASSRTSYGYTF. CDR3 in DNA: TGTGCCAGCAGTCGGACTTCCTATGGCTACACCTTC.

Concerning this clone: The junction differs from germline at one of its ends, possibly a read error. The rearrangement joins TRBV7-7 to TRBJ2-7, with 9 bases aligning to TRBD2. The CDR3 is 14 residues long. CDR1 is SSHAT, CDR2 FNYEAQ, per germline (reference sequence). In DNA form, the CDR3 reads TGTGCTAGCAGCTCTAGCGGGGCCCCCTACGAGCAGTACTTC. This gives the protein CASSSSGAPYEQYF.

The CDR3: CASDRGRGPDTQYF. The CDR3 DNA reads TGTGCCTCCGACCGGGGGAGAGGCCCAGATACGCAGTATTTT. The chain joins TRBV13 to TRBJ2-3, with D maybe TRBD2 (6 bases). Germline loops: CDR1 PRHDT, CDR2 FYEKMQ (reference sequence). The CDR3 runs 14 residues. V dropped 11 bases and J dropped 4 bases, with 19 bases sitting between them.

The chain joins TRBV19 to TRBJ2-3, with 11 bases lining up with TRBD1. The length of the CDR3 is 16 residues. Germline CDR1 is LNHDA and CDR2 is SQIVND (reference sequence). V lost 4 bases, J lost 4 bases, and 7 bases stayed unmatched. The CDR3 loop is CASSTGPGQGADTQYF. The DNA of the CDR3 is TGTGCCAGTAGTACCGGACCGGGACAGGGGGCAGATACGCAGTATTTT.

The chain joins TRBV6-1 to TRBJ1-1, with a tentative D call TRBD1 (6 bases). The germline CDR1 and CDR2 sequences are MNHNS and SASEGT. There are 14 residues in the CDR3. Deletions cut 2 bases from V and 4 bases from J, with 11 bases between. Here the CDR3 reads CASSEWWGPTEAFF. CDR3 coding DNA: TGTGCCAGCAGTGAATGGTGGGGGCCCACTGAAGCTTTCTTT.

In DNA form, the CDR3 reads TGTGCCAGCAGCCCCATGGGCAGGGTACGCTCGGGTGAGCAGTTCTTC. The encoded protein is CASSPMGRVRSGEQFF. The chain uses TRBV5-8 and TRBJ2-1, with D possibly matching TRBD1 (5 bases). Germline V gene lookup returns CDR1 SGHTS and CDR2 YDEGEE. The CDR3 contains 16 residues. The V and J ends lost 4 bases and 9 bases respectively, with 23 bases between them.

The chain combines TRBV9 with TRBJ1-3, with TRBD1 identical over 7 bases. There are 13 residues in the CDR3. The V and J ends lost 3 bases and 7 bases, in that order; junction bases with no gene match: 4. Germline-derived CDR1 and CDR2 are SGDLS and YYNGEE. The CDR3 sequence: CASSAGQRNTIYF. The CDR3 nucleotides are TGTGCCAGCAGCGCGGGACAGCGGAACACCATATATTTT. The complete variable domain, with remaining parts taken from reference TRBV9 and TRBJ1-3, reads DSGVTQTPKHLITATGQRVTLRCSPRSGDLSVYWYQQSLDQGLQFLIQYYNGEERAKGNILERFSAQQFPDLHSELNLSSLELGDSALYFCASSAGQRNTIYFGEGSWLTVV.

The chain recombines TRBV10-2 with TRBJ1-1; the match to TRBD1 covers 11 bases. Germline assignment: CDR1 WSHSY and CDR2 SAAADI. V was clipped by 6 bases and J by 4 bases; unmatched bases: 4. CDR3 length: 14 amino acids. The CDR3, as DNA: TGCGCCAGCAGAAATGGGACAGGGGGCACTGAAGCTTTCTTT. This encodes CASRNGTGGTEAFF.

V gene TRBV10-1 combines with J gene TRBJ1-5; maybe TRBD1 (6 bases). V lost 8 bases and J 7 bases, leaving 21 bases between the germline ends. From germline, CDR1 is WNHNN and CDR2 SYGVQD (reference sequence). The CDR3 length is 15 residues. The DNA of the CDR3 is TGCGCCAGCCCCGTGAGGGTTCAGGGGTACCAGCCCCAGCATTTT. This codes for CASPVRVQGYQPQHF.

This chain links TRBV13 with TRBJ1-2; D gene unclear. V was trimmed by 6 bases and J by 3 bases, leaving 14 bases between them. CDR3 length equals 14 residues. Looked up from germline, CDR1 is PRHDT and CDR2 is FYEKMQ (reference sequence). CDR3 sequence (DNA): TGTGCCAGCAGGGTAGGCGGGGTTGACTATGGCTACACCTTC. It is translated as CASRVGGVDYGYTF.

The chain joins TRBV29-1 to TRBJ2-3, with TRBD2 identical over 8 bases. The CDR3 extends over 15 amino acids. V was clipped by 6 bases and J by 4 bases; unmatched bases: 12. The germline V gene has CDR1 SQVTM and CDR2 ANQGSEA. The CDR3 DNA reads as TGCAGCGTCCGTAGATTAGCGGGAAGGTCAGATACGCAGTATTTT. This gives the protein CSVRRLAGRSDTQYF.